What follows are 26 T cell receptor beta chains derived from one specimen sequenced in a study of cytomegalovirus exposure and HLA in healthy donors. The PCR had 60 Vbeta and 13 Jbeta primers. Clones were read by immunoSEQ multiplex PCR, and TCRdb kept only the in-frame ones, dropping some. The sample contains some 170,000 clones, around 75% of which appear only once. The sequenced material came from PBMCs. The receptors were sampled from a female donor in good health and CMV-seronegative.

The chain carries TRBV15 and TRBJ2-2, with 8 positions matching TRBD2. CDR3 length equals 16 residues. With V trimmed by 8 bases and J by 0 bases, 8 bases remained unmatched. Germline V lookup: CDR1 LNHNV, CDR2 YYDKDF (reference sequence). The CDR3 nucleotides read TGTGCCACCCCTTTGCAGCGGGGGTCGAACACCGGGGAGCTGTTTTTT. Translating gives CATPLQRGSNTGELFF. Looking up the rest from reference TRBV15 and TRBJ2-2 gives the full variable domain: DAMVIQNPRYQVTQFGKPVTLSCSQTLNHNVMYWYQQKSSQAPKLLFHYYDKDFNNEADTPDNFQSRRPNTSFCFLDIRSPGLGDTAMYLCATPLQRGSNTGELFFGEGSRLTVL.

The genes are TRBV28 and TRBJ1-1; TRBD1 matches 11 bases. This CDR3 has 16 amino acids. Germline V gives CDR1 MDHEN, CDR2 SYDVKM. V trimming: 5 bases; J trimming: 1 base; junction bases outside the gene matches: 6. CDR3: CASSPGTGGANTEAFF. CDR3 in DNA: TGTGCCAGCAGTCCCGGGACAGGGGGGGCGAACACTGAAGCTTTCTTT.

The chain carries TRBV7-6 and TRBJ2-7; maybe TRBD2 (6 bases). V lost 5 bases to trimming and J lost 7 bases, with 21 bases between them. Germline V gives CDR1 SGHVS, CDR2 FNYEAQ. The CDR3 covers 15 residues. Written as DNA, the CDR3 is TGTGCCAGCAGCCTCGGCGGGGCCCTCGTACGAGAGCAGTACTTC. As protein: CASSLGGALVREQYF.

The V and J genes are TRBV18 and TRBJ2-1, with D possibly TRBD2 on 5 matching bases. The V end lost 5 bases, the J end lost 6 bases, and 17 bases lay between the germline ends. The V gene's germline CDR1 is KGHSH and CDR2 LQKENI. CDR3 size: 15 residues. The CDR3 spells CASSTDWGAGNEQFF. CDR3 in DNA: TGTGCCAGCTCAACAGACTGGGGTGCGGGCAATGAGCAGTTCTTC.

Comment on this clone: The sample carries other DNA sequences with the same CDR3. This rearrangement joins TRBV5-1 to TRBJ2-3, with D tentatively TRBD1 (5 bases). Trimming left V 1 base short and J 0 bases short, with 6 bases between. CDR1 and CDR2 (germline): SGHRS, YFSETQ. This CDR3 is 14 amino acids long. As DNA, the CDR3 is TGCGCCAGCAGCTTGACAGGTAGCACAGATACGCAGTATTTT. Translation: CASSLTGSTDTQYF.

The genes are TRBV7-8 and TRBJ1-5, with 7 bases that match TRBD1. The CDR3 length is 14 residues. The V gene's germline CDR1 is SGHVS and CDR2 FQNEAQ. V gave up 4 bases and J gave up 7 bases; unmatched junction bases: 7. In DNA, the CDR3 is TGTGCCAGCAGCTCCAAGGGGGCGCGGCAGCCCCAGCATTTT. Protein product: CASSSKGARQPQHF.

This chain uses TRBV11-1 with TRBJ2-3; 9 nucleotides line up with TRBD2. J gave up 2 bases and V 0 bases, and 6 bases lay outside the gene matches. The germline CDR1 and CDR2 sequences are SGHAT and FQDESV (reference sequence). CDR3 length equals 17 residues. Here the CDR3 reads CASSLAKSGGSTDTQYF. The CDR3 region has the DNA TGTGCCAGCAGCTTAGCGAAAAGCGGGGGGTCCACAGATACGCAGTATTTT.

The chain recombines TRBV6-5 with TRBJ1-6, with D maybe TRBD1 (5 bases). CDR1 and CDR2 from the germline V gene are MNHEY and SVGAGI. With 4 bases removed from V and 10 bases from J, the gap between germline ends came to 14 bases. The CDR3 sequence is 14 residues long. CDR3 sequence: CASSFQGWNSPLHF. The CDR3 nucleotides read TGTGCCAGCAGTTTTCAGGGATGGAACTCACCCCTCCACTTT.

This chain links TRBV5-1 with TRBJ2-5; 7 nucleotides line up with TRBD2. This CDR3 is 15 amino acids long. The germline gives CDR1 SGHRS, CDR2 YFSETQ. The V segment lost 0 bases and the J segment 2 bases; nucleotides outside the gene matches: 4. Here the CDR3 reads CASSLVLAAQETQYF. In DNA, the CDR3 is TGCGCCAGCAGCTTGGTTCTAGCGGCACAAGAGACCCAGTACTTC. The whole variable domain, remainder taken from reference TRBV5-1 and TRBJ2-5, is KAGVTQTPRYLIKTRGQQVTLSCSPISGHRSVSWYQQTPGQGLQFLFEYFSETQRNKGNFPGRFSGRQFSNSRSEMNVSTLELGDSALYLCASSLVLAAQETQYFGPGTRLLVL.

CDR3: CASSSLAGSRNTQYF. The CDR3 coding sequence is TGTGCCAGCAGCTCCCTAGCCGGGAGTAGAAATACGCAGTATTTT. This chain joins TRBV9 and TRBJ2-3; D perhaps matches TRBD2 (6 bases). Germline V lookup: CDR1 SGDLS, CDR2 YYNGEE. The CDR3 length is 15 residues. V lost 4 bases and J 7 bases, leaving 19 bases between the germline ends.

The gene calls are TRBV19 and TRBJ2-7, with D perhaps TRBD1 (5 bases). Trimming left V 0 bases short and J 0 bases short, with 12 bases between. The CDR3 extends over 16 amino acids. In germline, CDR1 is LNHDA, CDR2 SQIVND (reference sequence). Here the CDR3 DNA reads TGTGCCAGTAGTATAGATCACACAGGTCCCTCCTACGAGCAGTACTTC. Translation gives CASSIDHTGPSYEQYF.

This chain joins TRBV27 and TRBJ2-2; 10 nucleotides match TRBD1. Germline CDR1 is MNHEY and CDR2 is SMNVEV (reference sequence). The CDR3 extends over 18 amino acids. With 4 bases clipped from V and 5 bases from J, the junction kept 13 bases outside the gene matches. The CDR3 coding sequence is TGTGCCAGCAGTTCCCTGGGGACAGGGGAGTTTGAAACCGGGGAGCTGTTTTTT. This codes for CASSSLGTGEFETGELFF.

The rearrangement links TRBV28 to TRBJ1-5; D is perhaps TRBD1 (5 bases). In germline, CDR1 is MDHEN, CDR2 SYDVKM. Trimming took 3 bases from V and 6 from J, leaving 12 bases between them. The CDR3 contains 14 residues. The CDR3 reads CASSFGGSAQPQHF. DNA of the CDR3: TGTGCCAGCAGTTTCGGGGGGTCGGCTCAGCCCCAGCATTTT.

The rearrangement uses TRBV4-2 and TRBJ2-3; 7 positions match TRBD2. V gave up 8 bases and J gave up 5 bases; unmatched junction bases: 7. The CDR3 extends over 13 amino acids. Germline lookup yields CDR1 LGHNA and CDR2 YNFKEQ. In DNA, the CDR3 is TGTGCCAGCGGACCACTAGCGCAAGATACGCAGTATTTT. Its protein product is CASGPLAQDTQYF.

The chain couples TRBV11-2 to TRBJ1-1; D remains unclear. The germline V and J ends were trimmed by 6 bases and 10 bases, with 18 bases remaining between them. Looked up from germline, CDR1 is SGHAT and CDR2 is FQNNGV. This CDR3 is 13 amino acids long. This CDR3 is CASSISTPSGAFF. Written as DNA, the CDR3 is TGTGCCAGCAGTATTTCAACCCCGAGCGGAGCTTTCTTT.

The chain joins TRBV11-2 to TRBJ1-1; the D gene is possibly TRBD1 (5 bases). The CDR3 runs 13 residues. The germline gives CDR1 SGHAT, CDR2 FQNNGV. Deletions cut 5 bases from V and 3 bases from J, with 10 bases between. The CDR3 protein is CASSKDRDTEAFF. In nucleotides, the CDR3 is TGTGCCAGCAGCAAAGACAGAGACACTGAAGCTTTCTTT.

The CDR3 sequence is CASSEGQGLIQYF. DNA for the CDR3: TGTGCCAGCAGCGAGGGACAGGGTCTCATTCAGTACTTC. The rearrangement uses TRBV7-2 and TRBJ2-4, with 9 bases identical to TRBD1. The CDR3 consists of 13 residues. Germline trimming cut 5 bases from V and 9 bases from J; bases unmatched to any gene: 5. Germline assignment: CDR1 SGHTA and CDR2 FQGNSA.

The genes are TRBV19 and TRBJ2-7, with D possibly being TRBD2 (5 bases). The germline gives CDR1 LNHDA, CDR2 SQIVND (reference sequence). The V and J ends lost 0 bases and 1 base respectively, with 10 bases between them. This CDR3 is built from 15 residues. CDR3 in amino acids: CASSIDLAGSYEQYF. The DNA for the CDR3 is TGTGCCAGTAGTATAGATCTGGCGGGTTCCTACGAGCAGTACTTC.

This chain connects TRBV11-3 to TRBJ2-5, with D possibly being TRBD1 (5 bases). Trimming removed 5 bases at V and 4 bases at J, with 11 bases between. The CDR3 spans 13 residues. Germline V lookup: CDR1 SGHNT, CDR2 YENEEA. This chain's CDR3 is CASSPGLPETQYF. CDR3 DNA sequence: TGTGCCAGCAGCCCAGGGCTACCAGAGACCCAGTACTTC.

The V gene is TRBV6-4, the J gene TRBJ2-3, with TRBD1 matching 9 bases. From germline, CDR1 is MRHNA and CDR2 SNTAGT. This CDR3 is built from 15 residues. V was clipped by 3 bases and J by 4 bases; unmatched bases: 5. The CDR3 sequence: CASSEGQGVPDTQYF. The CDR3 DNA follows: TGTGCCAGCAGTGAGGGACAGGGTGTTCCAGATACGCAGTATTTT.

The chain links TRBV2 to TRBJ2-1; 10 bases match TRBD1. The CDR3 length is 15 residues. With V trimmed by 9 bases and J by 5 bases, 10 bases remained unmatched. Germline CDR1 is SNHLY and CDR2 is FYNNEI. The CDR3 DNA sequence: TGTGCCAGTGTCCTCGGGACAGGGGTCAACAATGAGCAGTTCTTC. Translation: CASVLGTGVNNEQFF. The full variable domain, rest sourced from reference TRBV2 and TRBJ2-1, is EPEVTQTPSHQVTQMGQEVILRCVPISNHLYFYWYRQILGQKVEFLVSFYNNEISEKSEIFDDQFSVERPDGSNFTLKIRSTKLEDSAMYFCASVLGTGVNNEQFFGPGTRLTVL.

V usage is TRBV5-1 and J usage is TRBJ2-2; TRBD2 agrees at 11 bases. The CDR3 is made up of 18 amino acids. CDR1 and CDR2 (germline): SGHRS, YFSETQ. V was clipped by 4 bases and J by 4 bases; unmatched bases: 12. CDR3 bases: TGCGCCAGCAGCCTCCTCGTCGTAGCGGGAGGGGGCACCGGGGAGCTGTTTTTT. This translates into CASSLLVVAGGGTGELFF.

This clone was seen just once. This rearrangement joins TRBV18 to TRBJ1-3; D unclear. Germline V gives CDR1 KGHSH, CDR2 LQKENI. The CDR3 covers 12 residues. Trimming took off 0 bases at V and 10 bases at J, with 7 bases between the two ends. CDR3 DNA: TGTGCCAGCTCACCACCGCTGGAGACCATATATTTT. Translating it yields CASSPPLETIYF.

This clone was picked up one time. The chain employs TRBV7-8 and TRBJ2-1, with 8 positions matching TRBD2. V lost 5 bases and J lost 7; bases outside the gene matches: 16. Germline V gene sequence: CDR1 SGHVS, CDR2 FQNEAQ. The CDR3 is 17 amino acids. CDR3 DNA sequence: TGTGCCAGCAGCCCCGGGGGGGTCTCGGGCGCATATAATGAGCAGTTCTTC. This encodes CASSPGGVSGAYNEQFF.

V and J are TRBV27 and TRBJ2-3, with 11 bases fitting TRBD2. This CDR3 has 15 amino acids. Losses at the gene ends were 6 bases for V and 1 base for J; bases not matched to a gene: 3. Germline-derived CDR1 and CDR2 are MNHEY and SMNVEV (reference sequence). Written as DNA, the CDR3 is TGTGCCAGCAGATATAGCGGGAGGGGCACAGATACGCAGTATTTT. This translates into CASRYSGRGTDTQYF.

Comment on this clone: Other DNA sequences from this sample encode an identical CDR3 as well. The chain carries TRBV19 and TRBJ2-7; 8 bases line up with TRBD1. Germline loops: CDR1 LNHDA, CDR2 SQIVND (reference sequence). J gave up 4 bases and V 5 bases, and 4 bases lay outside the gene matches. The CDR3 loop spans 13 amino acids. The CDR3 bases are TGTGCCAGTAGTCGGCAGGGGGCTTACGAGCAGTACTTC. Encoded protein: CASSRQGAYEQYF.